This T cell receptor (beta chain) emerged from a study of cytomegalovirus exposure and HLA in healthy donors. Overall study results and limits: Cytomegalovirus status was reportedly diagnosed by the classifier with high sensitivity and specificity. Three of the chains that were CMV-associated were confirmed in vitro to be specific for CMV antigens. Most TCR sequences were uncommon, yet certain public TCRs appeared in many donors.

For this clone: The antigen remains undetermined.

This CDR3 is 13 amino acids long. The V end lost 0 bases, the J end lost 9 bases, and 12 bases lay between the germline ends. Germline values: CDR1 SQVTM, CDR2 ANQGSEA. Using immunoSEQ multiplex PCR, the repertoire was profiled, and TCRdb retains in-frame clones only, with some absent. The data contain about 130,000 clones, around 89% of them singletons. Sequences were obtained from PBMCs. The chain combines TRBV29-1 with TRBJ2-1; weak D call: TRBD2 (5 bases). This clonotype originated in a woman aged 25 to 45 in good health and CMV-seropositive. CDR3 sequence: CSVEDGVASEQFF. CDR3 sequence (DNA): TGCAGCGTTGAAGACGGGGTAGCAAGTGAGCAGTTCTTC.